The T cell receptor (beta chain) under discussion was sequenced for a study of shared clonotypes between healthy human individuals. Findings and caveats of the study: Sharing of clonotypes among donors was expected to vary with sequencing depth.

Here immunoSEQ multiplex PCR was the method, and the copy in TCRdb shows in-frame clones only, minus some. The sample has around 1,900,000 clones, over 85% seen once. The naive CD8 fraction comprised CD45RO-negative cells positively selected for CCR7 and excluded terminally differentiated effector memory CD45RA+ cells. A remark on this clone: Its antigen is unidentified.

The V and J ends lost 4 bases and 0 bases respectively, with 19 bases between them. Germline CDR1 is MGHRA and CDR2 is YSYEKL. The CDR3 length is 18 residues. This chain links TRBV4-1 with TRBJ1-3, with D perhaps TRBD1 (5 bases). The clonotype comes from a young man in good health. Some clones in this sample may be carry-over from other donors' samples. The sequenced sample was naive CD8+ T cells from PBMCs. The CDR3: CASSPRDGLTSSGNTIYF. The CDR3 DNA reads TGCGCCAGCAGCCCACGGGACGGACTTACAAGCTCTGGAAACACCATATATTTT.